The clone carrying this T cell receptor (beta chain) was counted between two and nine times. A FACSAria was used to sort CD4+ and CD8+ T cells. These cells came from PBMCs. Extracted RNA was reverse transcribed into cDNA, the sequencing template. Repertoires were generated with immunoSEQ multiplex PCR, while TCRdb's copy carries only in-frame clones and drops some. The sample includes 250,000 or so clones, about 68% of them seen just once. CDR3 length: 15 amino acids. Germline values: CDR1 MGHDK, CDR2 SYGVNS. Trimming cost V 1 base and J 5 bases, with 14 bases left between them. This record belongs to a study of CD8+ T cells in alopecia areata.

The chain is built from TRBV25-1 and TRBJ2-5; D possibly uses TRBD1 or TRBD2 (5 bases each). The TCR sequence derives from a human donor with alopecia areata. Sequences were derived from CD4+ T cells sorted from blood, sampled at week 0. DNA for the CDR3: TGTGCCAGCAGTGAATTGCCAGGGAGTATGGAGACCCAGTACTTC. This translates into CASSELPGSMETQYF.